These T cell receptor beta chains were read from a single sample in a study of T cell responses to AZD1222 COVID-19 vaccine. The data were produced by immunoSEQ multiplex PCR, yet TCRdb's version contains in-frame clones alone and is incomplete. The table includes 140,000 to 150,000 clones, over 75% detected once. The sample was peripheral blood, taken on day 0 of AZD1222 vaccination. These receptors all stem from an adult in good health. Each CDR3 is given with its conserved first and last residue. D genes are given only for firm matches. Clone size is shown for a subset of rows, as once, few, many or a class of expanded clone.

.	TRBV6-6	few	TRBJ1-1	CASILATEAFF	TGTGCCAGCATTCTGGCCACTGAAGCTTTCTTT
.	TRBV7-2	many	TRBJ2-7	CASSATAGEQYF	TGTGCCAGCAGCGCCACCGCGGGGGAGCAGTACTTC
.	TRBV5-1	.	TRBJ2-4	CASSPSGTVSGIQYF	TGCGCCAGCAGCCCGTCCGGGACGGTGAGTGGCATTCAGTACTTC
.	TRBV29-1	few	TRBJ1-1	CSVARKMNTEAFF	TGCAGCGTTGCCAGGAAAATGAACACTGAAGCTTTCTTT
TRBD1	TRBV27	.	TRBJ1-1	CASSSYRGRTEAFF	TGTGCCAGCAGTTCCTACAGGGGACGGACTGAAGCTTTCTTT
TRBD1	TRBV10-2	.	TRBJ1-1	CASSLQGSAEAFF	TGCGCCAGCAGTTTACAGGGGAGCGCTGAAGCTTTCTTT
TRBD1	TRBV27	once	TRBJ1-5	CASSPGQGWQPQHF	TGTGCCAGCAGTCCCGGACAGGGGTGGCAGCCCCAGCATTTT
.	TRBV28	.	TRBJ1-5	CASSSKALGRAQHF	TGTGCCAGCAGTTCGAAGGCGCTAGGACGGGCCCAGCATTTT
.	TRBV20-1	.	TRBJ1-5	CSAIEDQPQHF	TGCAGTGCAATAGAGGATCAGCCCCAGCATTTT
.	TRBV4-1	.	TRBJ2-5	CASSLARVETQYF	TGCGCCAGCAGCCTCGCGCGGGTCGAGACCCAGTACTTC
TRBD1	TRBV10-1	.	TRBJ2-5	CASSDHRGVQETQYF	TGCGCCAGCAGTGACCACAGGGGGGTCCAAGAGACCCAGTACTTC
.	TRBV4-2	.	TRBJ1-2	CASSQEEGIGGYTF	TGTGCCAGCAGCCAAGAGGAGGGGATCGGTGGCTACACCTTC
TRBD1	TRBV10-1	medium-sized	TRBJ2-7	CASSPQGNEQYF	TGCGCCAGCTCGCCACAGGGGAACGAGCAGTACTTC
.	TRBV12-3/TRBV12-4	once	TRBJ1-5	CASSKRGSQPQHF	TGTGCCAGCAGTAAGAGGGGCAGTCAGCCCCAGCATTTT
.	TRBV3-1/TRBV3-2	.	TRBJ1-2	CASSQDTQSWDGILYGYTF	TGTGCCAGCAGCCAAGATACCCAATCCTGGGACGGAATTTTATATGGCTACACCTTC
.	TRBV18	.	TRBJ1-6	CASSPSVGSGSPLHF	TGTGCCAGCTCACCTTCCGTTGGTAGTGGTTCACCCCTCCACTTT
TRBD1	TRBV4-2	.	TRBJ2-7	CASSQSGQGSYEQYF	TGTGCCAGCAGCCAATCGGGACAGGGTTCCTACGAGCAGTACTTC
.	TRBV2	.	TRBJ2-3	CASSAGDTQYF	TGTGCCAGCAGTGCGGGTGATACGCAGTATTTT
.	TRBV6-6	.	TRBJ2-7	CASSYADTTYEQYF	TGTGCCAGCAGTTACGCGGACACGACCTACGAGCAGTACTTC
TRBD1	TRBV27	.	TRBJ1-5	CASSHHPRTGEFFAGQPQHF	TGTGCCAGCAGTCATCACCCCAGGACAGGGGAGTTTTTCGCAGGTCAGCCCCAGCATTTT
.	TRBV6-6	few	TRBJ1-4	CASSSPGRNEKLFF	TGTGCCAGCAGTTCCCCCGGGAGAAATGAAAAACTGTTTTTT